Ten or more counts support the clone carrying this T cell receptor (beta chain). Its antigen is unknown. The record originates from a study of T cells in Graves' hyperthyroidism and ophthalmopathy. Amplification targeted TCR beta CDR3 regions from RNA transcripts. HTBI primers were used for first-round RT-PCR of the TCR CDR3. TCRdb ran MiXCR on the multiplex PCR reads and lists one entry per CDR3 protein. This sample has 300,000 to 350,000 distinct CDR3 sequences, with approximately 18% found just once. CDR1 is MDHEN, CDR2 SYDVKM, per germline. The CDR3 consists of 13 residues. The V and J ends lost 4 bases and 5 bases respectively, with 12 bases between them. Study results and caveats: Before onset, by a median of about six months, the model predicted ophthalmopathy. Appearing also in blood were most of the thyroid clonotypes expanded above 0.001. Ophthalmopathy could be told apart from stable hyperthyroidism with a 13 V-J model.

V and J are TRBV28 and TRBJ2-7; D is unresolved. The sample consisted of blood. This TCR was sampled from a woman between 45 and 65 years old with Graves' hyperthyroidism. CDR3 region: CASSSRTTDEQYF. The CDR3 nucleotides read TGTGCCAGCAGTTCCCGGACCACGGACGAGCAGTACTTC.